The 21 T cell receptor beta chains below were found in one sample sequenced in a study of blood T cell repertoires in COVID-19. Produced via immunoSEQ multiplex PCR; TCRdb's table is partial and in-frame only. The sample has 70,000 to 90,000 clones, 88% seen once. Material for sequencing was peripheral blood. The receptors were gathered from a human donor in a cohort sampled during active COVID-19.

The chain links TRBV18 to TRBJ2-2; no definite D call. CDR3 length: 12 amino acids. CDR1 and CDR2 (germline): KGHSH, LQKENI. V gave up 0 bases and J gave up 8 bases, with 4 bases separating them. The CDR3 protein is CASSPPLGELFF. The CDR3 coding sequence is TGTGCCAGCTCACCACCTCTGGGGGAGCTGTTTTTT.

The chain joins TRBV4-1 to TRBJ2-3, with D perhaps matching TRBD2 (7 bases). Germline-derived CDR1 and CDR2 are MGHRA and YSYEKL. The CDR3 covers 20 residues. V lost 1 base and J lost 0, with 23 bases in between. CDR3 loop: CASSQGEKPGGPYSTDTQYF. The CDR3 DNA follows: TGCGCCAGCAGCCAAGGGGAAAAACCCGGGGGGCCCTACAGCACAGATACGCAGTATTTT.

In this sample, this clone turned up once. The chain recombines TRBV5-1 with TRBJ2-1; the match to TRBD2 covers 9 bases. V gave up 0 bases and J gave up 5 bases; unmatched junction bases: 9. Germline V lookup: CDR1 SGHRS, CDR2 YFSETQ. The CDR3 consists of 17 residues. DNA of the CDR3: TGCGCCAGCAGCTTGGGATATTTCGGCGGGAGGGACAATGAGCAGTTCTTC. Amino acids: CASSLGYFGGRDNEQFF.

The gene calls are TRBV1 and TRBJ2-7; whether TRBD2, the table's D call, matches the DNA was not checked. TRBV1 is classified as a pseudogene. The length of the CDR3 is 17 residues. The CDR3 protein is CTSSPFAGGLGGFEQYF. The CDR3 DNA reads as TGCACCAGCAGCCCGTTCGCGGGGGGTCTGGGCGGTTTCGAGCAGTACTTC.

The chain uses TRBV10-3 and TRBJ1-1; TRBD1 matches 9 bases. Germline V gives CDR1 ENHRY, CDR2 SYGVKD. The CDR3 has 15 amino acids. With 5 bases clipped from V and 2 bases from J, the junction kept 6 bases outside the gene matches. The CDR3 protein is CAISWLTGGNTEAFF. In DNA form, the CDR3 reads TGTGCCATCAGTTGGCTTACAGGGGGCAACACTGAAGCTTTCTTT.

CDR3 sequence (DNA): TGTGCCAGCAGCCCCCGAGGGTTAGGGCCCCAGCATTTT. This sequence encodes CASSPRGLGPQHF. V usage is TRBV6-2 or TRBV6-3 and J usage is TRBJ1-5; D remains ambiguous. In germline, CDR1 is MNHEY, CDR2 SVGEGT. V gave up 6 bases and J gave up 9 bases, with 15 bases separating them. The CDR3 covers 13 residues.

This chain connects TRBV7-6 to TRBJ2-1, with TRBD1 matching over 7 bases. J was trimmed by 2 bases and V by 7 bases; bases with no gene match: 8. Germline lookup yields CDR1 SGHVS and CDR2 FNYEAQ. The CDR3 sequence is 15 residues long. CDR3 bases: TGTGCCAGCAAGGGGGCGGAAGGCACCTACAATGAGCAGTTCTTC. It specifies CASKGAEGTYNEQFF.

The chain joins TRBV7-2 to TRBJ1-1, with a tentative D call TRBD1 (5 bases). Germline V gene data show CDR1 as SGHTA and CDR2 as FQGNSA. V lost 8 bases, J lost 4 bases, and 17 bases lay in between. The CDR3 runs to 14 residues. CDR3 bases: TGTGCCAGCTCCTATAGCGGGGGAGGCACTGAAGCTTTCTTT. It codes for CASSYSGGGTEAFF.

The chain links TRBV11-3 to TRBJ2-7, with 10 bases identical to TRBD2. Germline V gene data show CDR1 as SGHNT and CDR2 as YENEEA. J lost 4 bases, V lost 1 base, and 4 bases had no gene match. The CDR3 is 15 amino acids. The CDR3 DNA sequence: TGTGCCAGCAGCTTAGCTGGACTAGCGGATTACGAGCAGTACTTC. This translates into CASSLAGLADYEQYF.

This sequence joins TRBV19 and TRBJ2-7; D not certain. The CDR3 contains 14 residues. The ends were cut back, 1 base at V and 2 bases at J, with 9 bases in the middle. Germline V gives CDR1 LNHDA, CDR2 SQIVND (reference sequence). The CDR3 DNA reads as TGTGCCAGTAGTATAGGTCGGTCGACCTACGAGCAGTACTTC. The encoded protein is CASSIGRSTYEQYF.

The chain joins TRBV18 to TRBJ2-2; 7 bases are a match to TRBD1. The CDR3 has 16 residues. CDR1 and CDR2 (germline): KGHSH, LQKENI. V lost 0 bases and J lost 2; bases outside the gene matches: 3. The CDR3 nucleotides are TGTGCCAGCTCACCACCGGGACAGAGAAACACCGGGGAGCTGTTTTTT. Protein product: CASSPPGQRNTGELFF.

This chain uses TRBV6-4 with TRBJ1-4, with D unresolved. Trimming removed 7 bases from V and 8 bases from J, with 11 bases in between. The CDR3 is 12 amino acids. Germline V CDR1 and CDR2: MRHNA, SNTAGT. CDR3 DNA: TGTGCCAGCAAAGTTCCCCAGGAAAAACTGTTTTTT. This gives the protein CASKVPQEKLFF.

V is TRBV6-5 and J is TRBJ1-2; 8 nucleotides agree with TRBD1. Germline V gene lookup returns CDR1 MNHEY and CDR2 SVGAGI. The CDR3 runs to 15 residues. Losses at the gene ends were 2 bases for V and 8 bases for J; bases not matched to a gene: 10. The CDR3 nucleotides are TGTGCCAGCAGTTACGGGACAGGCCTTACGGGAGGCTACACCTTC. Its translation is CASSYGTGLTGGYTF.

This clone was counted between two and nine times. The chain carries TRBV5-6 and TRBJ2-7; 7 bases match TRBD1. The CDR3 has 14 residues. CDR1 is SGHDT, CDR2 YYEEEE, per germline. Trimming removed 4 bases from V and 2 bases from J; junction bases left unmatched: 6. CDR3 sequence reads: CASSQQGRTYEQYF. The CDR3 bases are TGTGCCAGCAGCCAACAGGGGCGGACCTACGAGCAGTACTTC.

The V and J genes are TRBV16 and TRBJ1-3; the match to TRBD1 covers 11 bases. CDR1 is KGHSY, CDR2 FQNENV, per germline. The CDR3 runs 17 residues. Germline trimming cut 0 bases from V and 6 bases from J; bases unmatched to any gene: 7. CDR3 nucleotide sequence: TGTGCCAGCAGCCAATCTACGGCGGGACAGGGGGTAAACACCATATATTTT. Protein product: CASSQSTAGQGVNTIYF.

The chain couples TRBV6-5 to TRBJ2-7; TRBD2 aligns across 8 bases. CDR1 is MNHEY and CDR2 is SVGAGI in the germline V gene. This CDR3 comprises 15 residues. V lost 6 bases to trimming and J lost 4 bases; unmatched junction nucleotides: 11. CDR3 loop: CASSRGIAGSYEQYF. The CDR3 DNA follows: TGTGCCAGCAGCCGCGGGATAGCGGGGTCTTACGAGCAGTACTTC.

The V gene is TRBV6-5, the J gene TRBJ2-7; D may be TRBD2 (7 bases). Germline V gene lookup returns CDR1 MNHEY and CDR2 SVGAGI. Trimming left V 4 bases short and J 4 bases short, with 14 bases between. This CDR3 spans 14 amino acids. This chain's CDR3 is CASSFQGRVYEQYF. The CDR3 DNA is TGTGCCAGCAGTTTCCAGGGGAGGGTTTACGAGCAGTACTTC.

This chain connects TRBV4-1 to TRBJ2-7; D perhaps matches TRBD2 (5 bases). There are 15 residues in the CDR3. Trimming removed 0 bases from V and 4 bases from J, with 13 bases in between. CDR1 and CDR2 from the germline V gene are MGHRA and YSYEKL. Here the CDR3 reads CASSQDRERPYEQYF. CDR3 DNA: TGCGCCAGCAGCCAAGATCGGGAAAGACCATACGAGCAGTACTTC.

This sequence joins TRBV2 and TRBJ2-3; perhaps TRBD1 as D (5 bases). The germline V gene encodes CDR1 SNHLY and CDR2 FYNNEI. V was cut by 4 bases and J by 2 bases, with 7 bases left in between. The CDR3 is 13 amino acids. The CDR3 DNA reads TGTGCCAGCAGTGGACAGATCACAGATACGCAGTATTTT. Amino acid sequence: CASSGQITDTQYF.

The chain has TRBV5-1 and TRBJ2-7; 9 nucleotides align to TRBD2. CDR1 and CDR2 (germline): SGHRS, YFSETQ. CDR3 size: 14 residues. With 4 bases clipped from V and 7 bases from J, the junction kept 9 bases outside the gene matches. CDR3 nucleotide sequence: TGCGCCAGCAGCCCAATCAGCGGGGGGCGAGAGCAGTACTTC. This gives the protein CASSPISGGREQYF.

J is TRBJ2-1 and V is TRBV10-3; 7 bases line up with TRBD1. The CDR3 is 13 residues long. V lost 9 bases and J lost 2; bases outside the gene matches: 4. In germline, CDR1 is ENHRY, CDR2 SYGVKD. CDR3 nucleotides: TGTGCCATTAAGACAGGGACCTACAATGAGCAGTTCTTC. Translated: CAIKTGTYNEQFF.